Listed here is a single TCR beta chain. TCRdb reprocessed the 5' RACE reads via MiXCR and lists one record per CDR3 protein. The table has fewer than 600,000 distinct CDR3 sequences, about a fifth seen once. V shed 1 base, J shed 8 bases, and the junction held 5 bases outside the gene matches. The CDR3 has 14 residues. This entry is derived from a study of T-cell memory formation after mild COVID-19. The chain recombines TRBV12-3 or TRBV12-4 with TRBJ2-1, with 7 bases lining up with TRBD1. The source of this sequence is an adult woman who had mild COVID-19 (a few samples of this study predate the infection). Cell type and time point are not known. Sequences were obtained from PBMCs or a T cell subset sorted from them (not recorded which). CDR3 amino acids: CASSLVTGRDEQFF. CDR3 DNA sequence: TGTGCCAGCAGTTTAGTGACAGGGCGAGATGAGCAGTTCTTC.